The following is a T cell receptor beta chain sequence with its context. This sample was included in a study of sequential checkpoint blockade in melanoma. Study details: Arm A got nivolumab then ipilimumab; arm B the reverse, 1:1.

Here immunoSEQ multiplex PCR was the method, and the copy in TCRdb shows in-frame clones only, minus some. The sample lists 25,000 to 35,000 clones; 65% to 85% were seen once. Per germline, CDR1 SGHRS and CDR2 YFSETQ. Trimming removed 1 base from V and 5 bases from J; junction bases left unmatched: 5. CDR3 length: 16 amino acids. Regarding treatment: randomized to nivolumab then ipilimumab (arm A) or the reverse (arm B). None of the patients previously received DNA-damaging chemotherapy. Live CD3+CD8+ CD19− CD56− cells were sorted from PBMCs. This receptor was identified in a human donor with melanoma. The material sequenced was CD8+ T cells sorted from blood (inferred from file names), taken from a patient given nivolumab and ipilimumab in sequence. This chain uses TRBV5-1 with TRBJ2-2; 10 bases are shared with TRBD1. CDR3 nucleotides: TGCGCCAGCAGCTTGACCGGACAGGGGGTAACCGGGGAGCTGTTTTTT. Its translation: CASSLTGQGVTGELFF. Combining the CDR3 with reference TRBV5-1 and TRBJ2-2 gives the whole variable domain KAGVTQTPRYLIKTRGQQVTLSCSPISGHRSVSWYQQTPGQGLQFLFEYFSETQRNKGNFPGRFSGRQFSNSRSEMNVSTLELGDSALYLCASSLTGQGVTGELFFGEGSRLTVL.